The 31 T cell receptor beta chains reported below all come from one sample, sequenced in a study of CD8 T cells in ankylosing spondylitis. One entry per CDR3 protein, called by TCRdb with MiXCR from the 5' RACE reads. The data show 40,000 to 55,000 distinct CDR3 sequences, with 7.4% seen just once and approximately 8.5% held by the top ten. The sequenced material came from blood, either unsorted or a sorted T cell fraction (not recorded which). The receptor source for this set is a female donor with ankylosing spondylitis or in good health (not recorded which).

This clonotype was counted at least ten times. This chain joins TRBV5-1 and TRBJ2-5; maybe TRBD1 (6 bases). The CDR3 loop spans 15 amino acids. V dropped 0 bases and J dropped 2 bases, with 11 bases sitting between them. CDR1 and CDR2 (germline): SGHRS, YFSETQ. For the CDR3, the DNA is TGCGCCAGCAGCTTGGAGGGACACGCGCAAGAGACCCAGTACTTC. Amino acid sequence: CASSLEGHAQETQYF. The full variable domain, its missing parts supplied by reference TRBV5-1 and TRBJ2-5, is KAGVTQTPRYLIKTRGQQVTLSCSPISGHRSVSWYQQTPGQGLQFLFEYFSETQRNKGNFPGRFSGRQFSNSRSEMNVSTLELGDSALYLCASSLEGHAQETQYFGPGTRLLVL.

There are many counts of this clonotype. The gene calls are TRBV28 and TRBJ1-4; weak D call: TRBD1 (6 bases). Trimming removed 5 bases at V and 6 bases at J, with 19 bases between. CDR3 length: 16 residues. Germline CDR1 reads MDHEN; CDR2 reads SYDVKM. CDR3 region: CASSPRDPRGYEKLFF. The CDR3, as DNA: TGTGCCAGCAGTCCCCGGGACCCCAGGGGATATGAAAAACTGTTTTTT.

There are many counts of this clonotype. The chain recombines TRBV5-1 with TRBJ1-3; D possibly corresponds to TRBD1 (6 bases). Germline-derived CDR1 and CDR2 are SGHRS and YFSETQ. There are 15 residues in the CDR3. The germline V and J ends were trimmed by 4 bases and 0 bases, with 11 bases remaining between them. The CDR3: CASSPLTGSGNTIYF. The DNA for the CDR3 is TGCGCCAGCAGCCCTTTGACAGGCTCTGGAAACACCATATATTTT.

This clonotype was seen a single time. The chain recombines TRBV28 with TRBJ2-5; 7 nucleotides line up with TRBD2. Germline V gives CDR1 MDHEN, CDR2 SYDVKM. This CDR3 has 15 amino acids. With 6 bases clipped from V and 1 base from J, the junction kept 8 bases outside the gene matches. The chain's CDR3 is CASSSTWGGQETQYF. The DNA for the CDR3 is TGTGCCAGCAGCTCCACCTGGGGGGGCCAAGAGACCCAGTACTTC.

This clonotype appeared many times. This rearrangement joins TRBV5-1 to TRBJ1-1; D call uncertain. The CDR3 runs to 15 residues. Germline values: CDR1 SGHRS, CDR2 YFSETQ. V was shortened by 3 bases and J by 5 bases, with 17 bases between the two germline ends. CDR3 amino acids: CASSSLGSQATEAFF. In nucleotides, the CDR3 is TGCGCCAGCAGCTCCTTGGGGAGCCAAGCTACTGAAGCTTTCTTT.

This clonotype has at least ten counts. The chain employs TRBV10-3 and TRBJ2-7; D tentatively reads TRBD1 or TRBD2 (7 bases each). Deletions cut 3 bases from V and 4 bases from J, with 13 bases between. This CDR3 contains 14 residues. Germline lookup yields CDR1 ENHRY and CDR2 SYGVKD. The CDR3 region is CAISEGRGGYEQYF. CDR3 in DNA: TGTGCCATCAGTGAAGGCAGGGGGGGATACGAGCAGTACTTC.

This clonotype was detected ten times or more. The chain couples TRBV12-3 or TRBV12-4 to TRBJ1-2, with 8 bases lining up with TRBD1. The CDR3 is 12 residues long. Trimming removed 3 bases from V and 7 bases from J; junction bases left unmatched: 1. The CDR3 is CASSLDRVGYTF. Here the CDR3 DNA reads TGTGCCAGCAGTTTGGACAGGGTTGGCTACACCTTC.

At least ten counts were recorded for this clonotype. This chain uses TRBV20-1 with TRBJ1-1; D gene uncertain. Trimming shortened V by 0 bases and J by 1 base, and 15 bases separated the two germline ends. Germline V CDR1 and CDR2: DFQATT, SNEGSKA (reference sequence). CDR3 length equals 16 residues. CDR3 sequence (DNA): TGCAGTGCTAGAGATTGGGCACAGCTTGGGAACACTGAAGCTTTCTTT. It is translated as CSARDWAQLGNTEAFF.

Ten or more counts support this clonotype. The V call is TRBV2, the J call TRBJ2-7; 11 bases align to TRBD1. Germline V gives CDR1 SNHLY, CDR2 FYNNEI. V was clipped by 4 bases and J by 11 bases; unmatched bases: 7. The CDR3 loop spans 13 amino acids. CDR3 sequence: CASSAPGQGVKYF. The DNA of the CDR3 is TGTGCCAGCAGTGCGCCGGGACAGGGGGTAAAGTACTTC.

The gene calls are TRBV11-3 and TRBJ2-1, with a tentative D call TRBD2 (6 bases). Germline CDR1 reads SGHNT; CDR2 reads YENEEA. CDR3 length: 17 amino acids. V shed 1 base and J shed 9 bases, with 22 bases lying between them. CDR3 nucleotide sequence: TGTGCCAGCAGCTTAGGGTGGGGGGAGCCCCCACAAAGTGAGCAGTTCTTC. Its protein product is CASSLGWGEPPQSEQFF. The full variable domain, rest sourced from reference TRBV11-3 and TRBJ2-1, is EAGVVQSPRYKIIEKKQPVAFWCNPISGHNTLYWYLQNLGQGPELLIRYENEEAVDDSQLPKDRFSAERLKGVDSTLKIQPAELGDSAVYLCASSLGWGEPPQSEQFFGPGTRLTVL.

This clonotype was seen many times. V and J are TRBV20-1 and TRBJ1-4, with TRBD1 identical over 7 bases. Germline loops: CDR1 DFQATT, CDR2 SNEGSKA (reference sequence). J was trimmed by 8 bases and V by 3 bases; bases with no gene match: 9. CDR3 size: 14 residues. CDR3 loop: CSASPTGRNEKLFF. The CDR3 region has the DNA TGCAGTGCTAGTCCGACAGGGAGGAACGAAAAACTGTTTTTT.

The sample holds many counts of this clonotype. The chain joins TRBV5-1 to TRBJ1-1; no definite D call. CDR1 is SGHRS and CDR2 is YFSETQ in the germline V gene. The germline V and J ends were trimmed by 0 bases and 7 bases, with 16 bases remaining between them. The CDR3 contains 15 residues. The CDR3 nucleotides read TGCGCCAGCAGCTTGGAGGGTGGACCTCCTCGTGAAGCTTTCTTT. As protein: CASSLEGGPPREAFF.

The chain employs TRBV7-9 and TRBJ2-4; D uncertain. CDR1 is SEHNR and CDR2 is FQNEAQ in the germline V gene (reference sequence). V lost 3 bases, J lost 6 bases, and 12 bases lay in between. The CDR3 is 14 residues long. In DNA, the CDR3 is TGTGCCAGCAGCTTGGGCCAGAGCATAAACATTCAGTACTTC. It translates to CASSLGQSINIQYF.

Ten or more counts support this clonotype. The V gene is TRBV29-1, the J gene TRBJ1-2; D unclear. This CDR3 has 12 residues. Trimming pared 2 bases from V and 3 bases from J, leaving 7 bases between. Germline lookup yields CDR1 SQVTM and CDR2 ANQGSEA. DNA for the CDR3: TGCAGCGTTGAAACAGCTTACTATGGCTACACCTTC. Its translation: CSVETAYYGYTF.

This clonotype was found many times. CDR3 DNA: TGCAGTGCTACCCCGGGTAATACAGGGGTTGAGCAGTACTTC. Translation: CSATPGNTGVEQYF. The chain carries TRBV20-1 and TRBJ2-7; 7 bases fit TRBD1. Germline CDR1 and CDR2: DFQATT and SNEGSKA (reference sequence). The CDR3 is 14 amino acids. Germline trimming cut 4 bases from V and 7 bases from J; bases unmatched to any gene: 13.

The V gene is TRBV5-6, the J gene TRBJ1-2; D may be TRBD1 (6 bases). The CDR3 has 15 residues. Trimming stripped 0 bases from V and 2 bases from J, with 11 bases between. The V gene's germline CDR1 is SGHDT and CDR2 YYEEEE. The CDR3 DNA is TGTGCCAGCAGCTTGGGGACTGGACAGAACTATGGCTACACCTTC. It specifies CASSLGTGQNYGYTF.

This clonotype was seen at least ten times. This chain links TRBV11-2 with TRBJ1-2; D not certain. The length of the CDR3 is 12 residues. Germline V lookup: CDR1 SGHAT, CDR2 FQNNGV. Trimming cost V 5 bases and J 8 bases, with 12 bases left between them. The CDR3 sequence is CASSPQAEGYTF. The DNA for the CDR3 is TGTGCCAGCAGCCCCCAGGCGGAAGGCTACACCTTC.

The table lists this clonotype with many counts. This chain uses TRBV11-2 with TRBJ2-7; D uncertain. The ends were cut back, 5 bases at V and 5 bases at J, with 16 bases in the middle. The CDR3 extends over 14 amino acids. Germline CDR1 is SGHAT and CDR2 is FQNNGV. The CDR3 protein is CASSGLHKTHEQYF. CDR3 in DNA: TGTGCCAGCAGCGGGCTACATAAAACCCACGAGCAGTACTTC.

This clonotype was seen at least ten times. This chain links TRBV4-3 with TRBJ2-7, with a tentative D call TRBD1 (6 bases). The CDR3 spans 15 residues. V lost 0 bases and J lost 2, with 11 bases in between. CDR1 is LGHNA and CDR2 is YSLEER in the germline V gene. CDR3 DNA: TGCGCCAGCAGCCAAGATCACAGGGAGACCTACGAGCAGTACTTC. Amino acid sequence: CASSQDHRETYEQYF.

This clonotype was counted many times. The rearrangement links TRBV28 to TRBJ2-3; the D is unclear. Looked up from germline, CDR1 is MDHEN and CDR2 is SYDVKM. The CDR3 has 14 amino acids. V was clipped by 3 bases and J by 2 bases, with 9 bases between them. The CDR3 nucleotides read TGTGCCAGCAGTTTTGACGGATACACAGATACGCAGTATTTT. Its translation is CASSFDGYTDTQYF.

In this sample, this clonotype turned up many times. J is TRBJ1-1 and V is TRBV7-8; D is uncertain. The CDR3 covers 14 residues. Trimming left V 0 bases short and J 2 bases short, with 7 bases between. Germline CDR1 and CDR2: SGHVS and FQNEAQ. CDR3 amino acids: CASSLAGGNTEAFF. CDR3 nucleotide sequence: TGTGCCAGCAGCTTAGCGGGTGGAAACACTGAAGCTTTCTTT.

This clonotype was seen many times. The gene calls are TRBV7-9 and TRBJ2-7; 9 bases agree with TRBD2. The length of the CDR3 is 16 residues. V dropped 4 bases and J dropped 2; count of bases not matched to a gene: 9. Germline assignment: CDR1 SEHNR and CDR2 FQNEAQ (reference sequence). The CDR3 region is CASSSPPAGGAYEQYV. CDR3 nucleotides: TGTGCCAGCAGCTCCCCCCCCGCGGGGGGGGCCTACGAGCAGTACGTC.

The chain joins TRBV30 to TRBJ1-1; the match to TRBD1 covers 10 bases. V lost 5 bases and J lost 12; bases outside the gene matches: 9. Germline V CDR1 and CDR2: GTSNPN, SVGIG (reference sequence). CDR3 length: 12 amino acids. CDR3 bases: TGTGCCTGGTCCCACGGGACAGGGGATTCTTTCTTT. This gives the protein CAWSHGTGDSFF.

This clonotype was seen many times. This may come from a read error, since a much larger clone is one base off. This rearrangement joins TRBV5-1 to TRBJ2-1; the D call may be TRBD1 or TRBD2 (5 bases each). The CDR3 consists of 14 residues. V lost 0 bases to trimming and J lost 1 base, with 5 bases between them. Germline V gene lookup returns CDR1 SGHRS and CDR2 YFSETQ. In DNA form, the CDR3 reads TGCGCCAGCAGCTTGGGGGGGTCCTACAATGAGCAGTTCTTC. Translated: CASSLGGSYNEQFF.

This clonotype was counted at least ten times. The rearrangement links TRBV28 to TRBJ1-2; 9 bases are shared with TRBD1. Trimming removed 3 bases from V and 6 bases from J; junction bases left unmatched: 8. CDR1 and CDR2 from the germline V gene are MDHEN and SYDVKM. This CDR3 spans 15 amino acids. DNA of the CDR3: TGTGCCAGCAGTTTCTTGACAGGGGGGAAAAATGGCTACACCTTC. Its protein product is CASSFLTGGKNGYTF.

At least ten counts were recorded for this clonotype. The chain employs TRBV20-1 and TRBJ2-1; 11 bases are shared with TRBD2. This CDR3 contains 17 residues. The J segment lost 0 bases and the V segment lost 6 bases, leaving 10 bases of the junction unmatched. CDR1 and CDR2 from the germline V gene are DFQATT and SNEGSKA (reference sequence). The CDR3 region has the DNA TGCAGTGCGCGGGGTAGCGGGGGGGTAAGCTCCTACAATGAGCAGTTCTTC. Its translation: CSARGSGGVSSYNEQFF.

The sample holds many counts of this clonotype. The gene calls are TRBV1 and TRBJ1-4; the table gives TRBD1 as D, unverified against the DNA. TRBV1 is a listed pseudogene. This CDR3 comprises 16 residues. CDR3 amino acids: CTSSPDSGQGFEKLFF. The CDR3 DNA follows: TGCACCAGCAGCCCCGACTCCGGACAGGGATTTGAAAAACTGTTTTTT.

This sequence joins TRBV7-2 and TRBJ1-3, with D unclear. Deletions cut 0 bases from V and 0 bases from J, with 6 bases between. The germline V gene has CDR1 SGHTA and CDR2 FQGNSA. The CDR3 extends over 15 amino acids. The CDR3 DNA follows: TGTGCCAGCAGCTTAGCGCATGGCTCTGGAAACACCATATATTTT. Translating gives CASSLAHGSGNTIYF.

This clonotype has a count of ten or more. The rearrangement joins TRBV12-3 or TRBV12-4 to TRBJ2-1, with 12 bases lining up with TRBD1. V shed 8 bases, J shed 10 bases, and the junction held 6 bases outside the gene matches. CDR3 length: 13 amino acids. The CDR3 is CASLPGTGGEQFF. The CDR3 region has the DNA TGTGCCAGCTTACCCGGGACAGGGGGCGAGCAGTTCTTC.

This clonotype was counted many times. The chain carries TRBV5-1 and TRBJ2-7, with no clear D. CDR1 and CDR2 (germline): SGHRS, YFSETQ. The CDR3 totals 11 residues. Trimming shortened V by 0 bases and J by 6 bases, and 4 bases separated the two germline ends. CDR3 region: CASSLEVEQYV. In DNA form, the CDR3 reads TGCGCCAGCAGCTTGGAAGTCGAGCAGTACGTC.

This clonotype showed up many times. The chain employs TRBV5-1 and TRBJ2-2; 8 bases map to TRBD1. Germline V gene sequence: CDR1 SGHRS, CDR2 YFSETQ. With 7 bases clipped from V and 6 bases from J, the junction kept 11 bases outside the gene matches. This CDR3 comprises 15 residues. The CDR3 region is CASLTGAGISGELFF. The DNA for the CDR3 is TGCGCCAGCCTGACAGGGGCCGGGATATCCGGGGAGCTGTTTTTT.